This TCR beta chain was captured in a study of cytomegalovirus exposure and HLA in healthy donors. For the study at large: The Caucasian-associated ancestry cluster contained about 80% of the 398 genotyped donors. Findings and limits, study-wide: Earlier findings revealed that most TCR beta V segments proved productive either about 87% or about 30% of the time. Immune exposure information comprised only CMV serostatus.

V dropped 5 bases and J dropped 0; count of bases not matched to a gene: 3. Germline loops: CDR1 MNHNS, CDR2 SASEGT. This CDR3 has 14 amino acids. As concerns this clone: The antigen remains undetermined.

60 Vbeta and 13 Jbeta primers were used in PCR. The repertoire was sequenced with immunoSEQ multiplex PCR; TCRdb's copy has only in-frame clones and lacks some. Of more than 95,000 clones listed, around 86% were seen once; the top ten hold 3.9%. The rearrangement joins TRBV6-1 to TRBJ1-1; the match to TRBD1 covers 7 bases. This TCR was recovered from a woman in her thirties in good health and CMV-seronegative. The sequencing input was PBMCs. The CDR3 DNA reads as TGTGCCAGCAGTCCTGGGACAGTGAACACTGAAGCTTTCTTT. This gives the protein CASSPGTVNTEAFF.